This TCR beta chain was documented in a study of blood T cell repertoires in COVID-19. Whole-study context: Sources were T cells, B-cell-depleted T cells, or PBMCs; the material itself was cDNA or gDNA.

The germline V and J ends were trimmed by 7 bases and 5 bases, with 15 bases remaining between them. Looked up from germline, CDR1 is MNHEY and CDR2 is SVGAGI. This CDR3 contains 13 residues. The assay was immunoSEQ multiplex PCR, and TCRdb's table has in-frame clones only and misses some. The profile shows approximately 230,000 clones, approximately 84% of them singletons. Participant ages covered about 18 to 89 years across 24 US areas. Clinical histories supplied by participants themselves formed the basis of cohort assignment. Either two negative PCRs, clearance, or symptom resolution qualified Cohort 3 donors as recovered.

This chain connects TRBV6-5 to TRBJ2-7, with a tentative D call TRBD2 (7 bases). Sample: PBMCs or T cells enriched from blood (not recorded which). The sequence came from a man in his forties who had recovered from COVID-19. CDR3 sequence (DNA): TGTGCCAGCAAACGGGGGGCGTTTAACGAGCAGTACTTC. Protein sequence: CASKRGAFNEQYF.